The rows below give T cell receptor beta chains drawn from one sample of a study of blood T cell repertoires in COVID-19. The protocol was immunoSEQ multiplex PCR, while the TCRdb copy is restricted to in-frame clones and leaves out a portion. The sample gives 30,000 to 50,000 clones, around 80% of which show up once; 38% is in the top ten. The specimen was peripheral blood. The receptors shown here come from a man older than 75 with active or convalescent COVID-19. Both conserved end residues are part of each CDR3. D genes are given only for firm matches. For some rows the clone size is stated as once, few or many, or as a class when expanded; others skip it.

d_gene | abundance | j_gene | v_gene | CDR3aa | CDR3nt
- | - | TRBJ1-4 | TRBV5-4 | CASSQTGQGSNEKLFF | TGTGCCAGCAGCCAAACCGGCCAGGGGTCTAATGAAAAACTGTTTTTT
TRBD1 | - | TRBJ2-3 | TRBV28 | CASSPQGQGARNTQYF | TGTGCCAGCAGTCCACAGGGACAGGGGGCGCGAAATACGCAGTATTTT
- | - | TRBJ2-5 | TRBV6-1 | CASSESKEVGFQETQYF | TGTGCCAGCAGTGAAAGTAAGGAGGTCGGTTTCCAAGAGACCCAGTACTTC
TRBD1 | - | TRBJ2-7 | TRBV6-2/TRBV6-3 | CASSWTGGGYEQYF | TGTGCCAGCAGTTGGACAGGGGGCGGCTACGAGCAGTACTTC
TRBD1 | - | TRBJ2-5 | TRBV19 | CASSPGQGSAETQYF | TGTGCCAGTAGTCCTGGACAGGGGAGTGCAGAGACCCAGTACTTC
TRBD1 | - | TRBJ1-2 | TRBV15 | CATRPGGAGGYGYTF | TGTGCCACCAGACCAGGGGGCGCCGGGGGCTATGGCTACACCTTC
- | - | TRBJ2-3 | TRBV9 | CASSPNRGGIDTQYF | TGTGCCAGCAGCCCGAATAGGGGGGGCATAGATACGCAGTATTTT
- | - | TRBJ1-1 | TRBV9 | CASRPTGGEETEAFF | TGTGCCAGCAGACCCACGGGGGGAGAGGAGACTGAAGCTTTCTTT
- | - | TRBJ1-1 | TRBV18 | CASRQAVNTEAFF | TGTGCCAGCCGCCAGGCCGTGAACACTGAAGCTTTCTTT
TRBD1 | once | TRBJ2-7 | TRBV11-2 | CASSSSVGQAYEQYF | TGTGCCAGCAGCTCCTCGGTAGGACAGGCCTACGAGCAGTACTTC
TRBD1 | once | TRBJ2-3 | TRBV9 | CASSVVDRGFTDTQYF | TGTGCCAGCAGCGTAGTGGACAGGGGTTTCACAGATACGCAGTATTTT
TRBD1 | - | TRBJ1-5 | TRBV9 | CAGDRGSSNQPQHF | TGTGCCGGAGACAGGGGCTCGAGCAATCAGCCCCAGCATTTT
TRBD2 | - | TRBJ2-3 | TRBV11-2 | CASSFTSGGTDTQYF | TGTGCCAGCAGCTTTACTAGCGGGGGCACAGATACGCAGTATTTT
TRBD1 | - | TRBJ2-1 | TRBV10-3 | CAIKPQGAPYNEQFF | TGTGCCATCAAGCCCCAGGGGGCGCCCTACAATGAGCAGTTCTTC
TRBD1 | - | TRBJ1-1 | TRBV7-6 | CASSAGQGRTEAFF | TGTGCCAGCAGCGCAGGACAGGGGAGGACTGAAGCTTTCTTT
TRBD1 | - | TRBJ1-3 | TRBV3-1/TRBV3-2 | CASSQGTGVYTIYF | TGTGCCAGCAGCCAAGGGACAGGGGTTTACACCATATATTTT
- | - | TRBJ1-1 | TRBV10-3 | CAISEYLGANTEAFF | TGTGCCATCAGTGAGTATCTGGGGGCGAACACTGAAGCTTTCTTT
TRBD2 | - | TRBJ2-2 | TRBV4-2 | CASSQDMSGGGSGELFF | TGTGCCAGCAGCCAAGATATGAGCGGGGGAGGATCCGGGGAGCTGTTTTTT
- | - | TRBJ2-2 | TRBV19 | CASSSQRGTGELFF | TGTGCCAGTAGTTCCCAACGGGGCACCGGGGAGCTGTTTTTT
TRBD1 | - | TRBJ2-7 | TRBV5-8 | CASRLTGVENEQYF | TGTGCCAGCAGACTGACAGGGGTAGAAAACGAGCAGTACTTC